This T cell receptor beta chain was sequenced in a study of identical twins. Broader study findings: Beta clonotypes that were abundant in cord blood contained fewer insertions, a pattern absent from memory repertoires. Out-of-frame alpha sequences common to twins were enriched for low generation probability. Weaker excess twin sharing was observed in beta out-of-frame sequences.

This clonotype was detected only a few times. Its antigen is not known. Via MiXCR, TCRdb re-called the 5' RACE reads, giving one row per CDR3 protein. The sample records 1.5 million to 2 million distinct CDR3 sequences, about 32% being singletons. Only healthy Caucasians were enrolled as donors. V shed 2 bases and J 7 bases; nucleotides not matched to a gene: 14. The germline V gene has CDR1 SEHNR and CDR2 FQNEAQ (reference sequence). This CDR3 contains 17 residues. The chain links TRBV7-9 to TRBJ1-2; 9 nucleotides line up with TRBD1. Sample: cord blood. This TCR was sampled from a newborn girl in good health. The CDR3 here is CASSLFGPGQGRPGYTF. In DNA, the CDR3 is TGTGCCAGCAGCTTATTCGGTCCGGGACAGGGTCGTCCTGGCTACACCTTC.